The entry below describes one TCR beta chain. This entry belongs to a study of T-cell memory formation after mild COVID-19. TCRdb fed the 5' RACE reads into MiXCR, producing one record per CDR3 protein. The repertoire holds about 200,000 distinct CDR3 sequences, with 9.5% to 10% as singletons. V was clipped by 7 bases and J by 3 bases, with 14 bases between them. The germline CDR1 and CDR2 sequences are ENHRY and SYGVKD. This CDR3 is built from 14 residues. The J gene is TRBJ2-3, the V gene TRBV10-3, with a tentative D call TRBD2 (6 bases). This sequence originates from a young man who had mild COVID-19 (a few samples of this study predate the infection). Cell type and time point are not known. Sequencing used PBMCs or a T cell subset sorted from them (not recorded which). The CDR3 sequence is CAINLGLATDTQYF. Written as DNA, the CDR3 is TGTGCCATCAACCTGGGGCTAGCGACAGATACGCAGTATTTT.